Detailed here is one T cell receptor beta chain. It was across several immunoSEQ plates that each subset's genomic DNA was evenly split. Data came from immunoSEQ multiplex PCR; TCRdb stores just in-frame clones and leaves some out. The data contain about 2.1 million clones, 80% to 95% of them singletons. CD45RO-negative, CCR7-positively selected cells formed the naive CD8 fraction, excluding terminally differentiated effector memory CD45RA+ cells. This record belongs to a study of shared clonotypes between healthy human individuals. This TCR came from a man in his late teens or twenties in good health. Some clones in this sample may be carry-over from other donors' samples. Sequencing used naive CD8+ T cells from PBMCs.

The CDR3 region is CASSEILYEQYF. CDR3 nucleotide sequence: TGTGCCAGCAGTGAAATCCTCTACGAGCAGTACTTC. The V call is TRBV2, the J call TRBJ2-7, with D uncertain. The germline CDR1 and CDR2 sequences are SNHLY and FYNNEI. V was clipped by 2 bases and J by 3 bases, with 5 bases between them. This CDR3 has 12 residues.